The 30 T cell receptor beta chains below come from one sample, sequenced in a study of T cell repertoires in cytomegalovirus infection. TCRdb re-called the reads through MiXCR, storing one row per CDR3 protein. The profile shows fewer than 850,000 distinct CDR3 sequences, about 28% of them singletons. Their specific antigens are unknown. Specimen: cultured CD8+ T cells from PBMCs, collected from culture after CMV antigen stimulation. The receptors stem from a human donor in good health (CMV status not recorded). Some clones in this sample may be carry-over from other donors' samples.

This clonotype was seen at least ten times. The V gene is TRBV7-8, the J gene TRBJ1-6; a possible D gene is TRBD1 (5 bases). In germline, CDR1 is SGHVS, CDR2 FQNEAQ. The V and J ends lost 1 base and 6 bases respectively, with 10 bases between them. The CDR3 loop spans 15 amino acids. The chain's CDR3 is CASSLDPGGNSPLHF. In DNA form, the CDR3 reads TGTGCCAGCAGCTTAGATCCGGGGGGTAATTCACCCCTCCACTTT.

In its sample, this clonotype was seen a few times. This chain links TRBV29-1 with TRBJ1-2, with D possibly being TRBD1 (6 bases). The germline V gene has CDR1 SQVTM and CDR2 ANQGSEA. The V and J ends lost 6 bases and 4 bases respectively, with 30 bases between them. The length of the CDR3 is 18 residues. This CDR3 reads CSVLPVGGAHIGAYGYTF. The CDR3 DNA sequence: TGCAGCGTCCTACCGGTTGGGGGGGCGCATATTGGGGCCTATGGCTACACCTTC.

This clonotype was observed many times. The chain is built from TRBV7-8 and TRBJ2-7, with 7 bases fitting TRBD1. The germline V gene encodes CDR1 SGHVS and CDR2 FQNEAQ. Unmatched junction bases numbered 3, after V lost 1 base and J lost 0 bases. CDR3 length equals 15 residues. Here the CDR3 reads CASSLGPGGSYEQYF. CDR3 in DNA: TGTGCCAGCAGCTTAGGGCCAGGGGGCTCCTACGAGCAGTACTTC.

V and J are TRBV5-1 and TRBJ2-1; D is unclear. This CDR3 comprises 18 residues. CDR1 SGHRS and CDR2 YFSETQ come from the germline V gene. The V end lost 0 bases, the J end lost 2 bases, and 18 bases lay between the germline ends. CDR3 residues: CASSLAPDILAAYNEQFF. In nucleotides, the CDR3 is TGCGCCAGCAGCTTGGCCCCCGACATCCTGGCTGCCTACAATGAGCAGTTCTTC. Filled out from reference TRBV5-1 and TRBJ2-1, the complete variable domain reads KAGVTQTPRYLIKTRGQQVTLSCSPISGHRSVSWYQQTPGQGLQFLFEYFSETQRNKGNFPGRFSGRQFSNSRSEMNVSTLELGDSALYLCASSLAPDILAAYNEQFFGPGTRLTVL.

There are a few counts of this clonotype. The chain carries TRBV7-6 and TRBJ1-2, with D uncertain. The germline V gene encodes CDR1 SGHVS and CDR2 FNYEAQ. The CDR3 contains 15 residues. With 0 bases removed from V and 3 bases from J, the gap between germline ends came to 11 bases. For the CDR3, the DNA is TGTGCCAGCAGCTTAGCAAGCACACCTTACTATGGCTACACCTTC. Translating gives CASSLASTPYYGYTF.

The sample holds many counts of this clonotype. V and J are TRBV7-6 and TRBJ2-1; 9 bases line up with TRBD2. The V gene's germline CDR1 is SGHVS and CDR2 FNYEAQ. CDR3 length: 18 amino acids. V shed 0 bases, J shed 0 bases, and the junction held 6 bases outside the gene matches. This CDR3 reads CASSLATSGFSSYNEQFF. The CDR3, as DNA: TGTGCCAGCAGCTTAGCTACTAGCGGGTTTAGCTCCTACAATGAGCAGTTCTTC.

This clonotype was detected once. The chain employs TRBV7-4 and TRBJ1-2, with D uncertain. This CDR3 contains 12 residues. Trimming removed 5 bases at V and 7 bases at J, with 11 bases between. Germline V lookup: CDR1 SGHVT, CDR2 SQSDAQ. The CDR3 bases are TGTGCCAGCAGCCGGGCAGCGGGTGGCTACACCTTC. It yields the protein CASSRAAGGYTF.

The gene calls are TRBV28 and TRBJ1-1; D possibly corresponds to TRBD1 (5 bases). CDR1 MDHEN and CDR2 SYDVKM come from the germline V gene. The CDR3 consists of 15 residues. V was pared by 2 bases and J by 3 bases, with 13 bases between. As DNA, the CDR3 is TGTGCCAGCAGTTTAGGAAGGGGCGGGGACACTGAAGCTTTCTTT. Translation gives CASSLGRGGDTEAFF.

This chain uses TRBV15 with TRBJ2-6; D is perhaps TRBD1 (5 bases). The length of the CDR3 is 17 residues. Trimming stripped 1 base from V and 2 bases from J, with 12 bases between. The V gene's germline CDR1 is LNHNV and CDR2 YYDKDF (reference sequence). CDR3 amino acids: CATSRVGPRAGANVLTF. CDR3 sequence (DNA): TGTGCCACCAGCAGAGTGGGCCCCAGGGCTGGGGCCAACGTCCTGACTTTC.

This clonotype was counted only a few times. The rearrangement links TRBV7-9 to TRBJ2-1; D unclear. CDR1 is SEHNR and CDR2 is FQNEAQ in the germline V gene (reference sequence). V lost 4 bases and J 0 bases, leaving 10 bases between the germline ends. The length of the CDR3 is 15 residues. The CDR3 region has the DNA TGTGCCAGCAGCTCGCGATCGTACTCCTACAATGAGCAGTTCTTC. Amino acids: CASSSRSYSYNEQFF.

A few counts support this clonotype. The chain uses TRBV19 and TRBJ1-2; no firm D call. Germline lookup yields CDR1 LNHDA and CDR2 SQIVND (reference sequence). Trimming cost V 7 bases and J 6 bases, with 18 bases left between them. The CDR3 has 14 residues. The CDR3 DNA sequence: TGTGCCAGTACCATGAGACCTTTCCGGGATGGCTACACCTTC. Translation gives CASTMRPFRDGYTF. Based on the CDR3 plus reference TRBV19 and TRBJ1-2, the full variable domain is DGGITQSPKYLFRKEGQNVTLSCEQNLNHDAMYWYRQDPGQGLRLIYYSQIVNDFQKGDIAEGYSVSREKKESFPLTVTSAQKNPTAFYLCASTMRPFRDGYTFGSGTRLTVV.

This clonotype was seen ten or more times. This sequence joins TRBV12-3 or TRBV12-4 and TRBJ2-7; D unresolved. V gave up 1 base and J gave up 5 bases, with 9 bases separating them. This CDR3 has 13 amino acids. The DNA for the CDR3 is TGTGCCAGCAGTTTAGGGGTCAGTGACGAGCAGTACTTC. Its protein is CASSLGVSDEQYF.

This clonotype turned up a few times. The chain links TRBV7-3 to TRBJ2-1; the match to TRBD2 covers 9 bases. There are 17 residues in the CDR3. Germline-derived CDR1 and CDR2 are SGHTA and FQGTGA. Trimming took 2 bases from V and 0 from J; bases not matched to a gene: 5. CDR3 residues: CASSLLAGLSSYNEQFF. The CDR3, as DNA: TGTGCCAGCAGCTTACTAGCGGGGCTGAGCTCCTACAATGAGCAGTTCTTC. The variable domain in full, completed from reference TRBV7-3 and TRBJ2-1, reads GAGVSQTPSNKVTEKGKYVELRCDPISGHTALYWYRQSLGQGPEFLIYFQGTGAADDSGLPNDRFFAVRPEGSVSTLKIQRTERGDSAVYLCASSLLAGLSSYNEQFFGPGTRLTVL.

In this sample, this clonotype turned up a few times. This chain links TRBV6-2 or TRBV6-3 with TRBJ2-1; the D is unclear. The CDR3 is 13 residues long. V was trimmed by 2 bases and J by 3 bases, leaving 5 bases between them. CDR1 is MNHEY and CDR2 is SVGEGT in the germline V gene. Here the CDR3 DNA reads TGTGCCAGCAGTTACCCGAACTACAATGAGCAGTTCTTC. Amino acids: CASSYPNYNEQFF.

The gene calls are TRBV5-6 and TRBJ1-5, with D possibly TRBD1 on 5 matching bases. The germline gives CDR1 SGHDT, CDR2 YYEEEE. Trimming removed 4 bases at V and 0 bases at J, with 11 bases between. The CDR3 consists of 15 residues. The CDR3: CASSRGVYSNQPQHF. DNA for the CDR3: TGTGCCAGCAGCCGGGGGGTCTATAGCAATCAGCCCCAGCATTTT.

This clonotype was recorded a few times. This chain links TRBV11-2 with TRBJ2-2, with D uncertain. CDR3 length: 14 amino acids. Between the trimmed V and J ends, which lost 4 bases and 1 base, there was a span of 7 bases. Germline lookup yields CDR1 SGHAT and CDR2 FQNNGV. The CDR3 here is CASSWVGNTGELFF. In DNA form, the CDR3 reads TGTGCCAGCAGCTGGGTCGGGAACACCGGGGAGCTGTTTTTT.

This clonotype was recorded many times. The genes are TRBV7-8 and TRBJ1-5; 8 bases are shared with TRBD1. V lost 4 bases to trimming and J lost 4 bases; unmatched junction nucleotides: 3. The CDR3 extends over 14 amino acids. Germline assignment: CDR1 SGHVS and CDR2 FQNEAQ. For the CDR3, the DNA is TGTGCCAGCAGCTCGACAGGGGCTAATCAGCCCCAGCATTTT. This codes for CASSSTGANQPQHF.

V gene TRBV7-8 combines with J gene TRBJ2-2; TRBD2 might be the D (5 bases). V was clipped by 7 bases and J by 0 bases, with 18 bases between them. The germline CDR1 and CDR2 sequences are SGHVS and FQNEAQ. The CDR3 runs to 17 residues. CDR3 residues: CASNWEREHTNTGELFF. The CDR3, as DNA: TGTGCCAGCAATTGGGAGAGGGAGCACACGAACACCGGGGAGCTGTTTTTT.

This rearrangement joins TRBV6-1 to TRBJ1-6, with 7 bases aligning to TRBD1. V dropped 2 bases and J dropped 2; count of bases not matched to a gene: 3. The CDR3 has 16 residues. Germline-derived CDR1 and CDR2 are MNHNS and SASEGT. CDR3 DNA sequence: TGTGCCAGCAGTGAATCCGGGACAGCCTATAATTCACCCCTCCACTTT. It is translated as CASSESGTAYNSPLHF.

This clonotype was detected a few times. J is TRBJ2-7 and V is TRBV4-1; D may be TRBD2 (5 bases). CDR3 length: 14 amino acids. Germline V lookup: CDR1 MGHRA, CDR2 YSYEKL. Trimming removed 4 bases from V and 4 bases from J, with 14 bases in between. The CDR3 here is CASSPRSEAYEQYF. In DNA form, the CDR3 reads TGCGCCAGCAGCCCCAGGTCGGAGGCTTACGAGCAGTACTTC.

This clonotype was seen a handful of times. The chain couples TRBV12-5 to TRBJ1-2, with D hard to call. The CDR3 is 13 residues long. The germline gives CDR1 LGHNT, CDR2 FRNRAP. Trimming shortened V by 3 bases and J by 2 bases, and 7 bases separated the two germline ends. CDR3 loop: CASGFGENYGYTF. The CDR3 coding sequence is TGTGCTAGTGGTTTCGGGGAAAACTATGGCTACACCTTC.

The chain employs TRBV29-1 and TRBJ1-2; 8 bases agree with TRBD1. The CDR3 extends over 13 amino acids. Germline CDR1 and CDR2: SQVTM and ANQGSEA. The J segment lost 4 bases and the V segment lost 4 bases, leaving 5 bases of the junction unmatched. The CDR3 nucleotides are TGCAGCGTTGTTGGACAGGGAACCTATGGCTACACCTTC. Translated: CSVVGQGTYGYTF.

The V gene is TRBV10-3, the J gene TRBJ2-3; TRBD1 is a possible D gene (5 bases). V was shortened by 5 bases and J by 2 bases, with 11 bases between the two germline ends. Germline CDR1 reads ENHRY; CDR2 reads SYGVKD. The CDR3 consists of 14 residues. CDR3 nucleotide sequence: TGTGCCATCAGTCCAGGGTCGGTCACAGATACGCAGTATTTT. Translation: CAISPGSVTDTQYF.

In its sample, this clonotype was seen many times. V gene TRBV7-6 combines with J gene TRBJ2-5, with 14 bases matching TRBD2. The junction had 10 bases not matched to a gene; V was cut back by 5 bases and J by 5 bases. The CDR3 length is 17 residues. Germline-derived CDR1 and CDR2 are SGHVS and FNYEAQ. CDR3 amino acids: CASSPGLAGANRETQYF. Written as DNA, the CDR3 is TGTGCCAGCAGCCCGGGACTAGCGGGGGCCAATAGGGAGACCCAGTACTTC.

The rearrangement uses TRBV7-6 and TRBJ1-2; possible D gene TRBD1, 5 bases. Looked up from germline, CDR1 is SGHVS and CDR2 is FNYEAQ. V lost 4 bases to trimming and J lost 0 bases, with 18 bases between them. The CDR3 has 17 amino acids. CDR3 in amino acids: CASSSTLRRGPNYGYTF. The CDR3 nucleotides read TGTGCCAGCAGCTCTACCTTACGTCGGGGCCCTAACTATGGCTACACCTTC.

This chain links TRBV6-5 with TRBJ2-5, with TRBD2 as a possible D gene (6 bases). Per germline, CDR1 MNHEY and CDR2 SVGAGI. V lost 0 bases and J lost 1, with 9 bases in between. The CDR3 consists of 15 residues. Here the CDR3 DNA reads TGTGCCAGCAGTTACTCGGCGGGGCTCCAAGAGACCCAGTACTTC. The encoded protein is CASSYSAGLQETQYF.

V and J are TRBV4-2 and TRBJ2-5; TRBD2 aligns across 7 bases. Germline lookup yields CDR1 LGHNA and CDR2 YNFKEQ. The ends lost 0 bases at V and 1 base at J; junction bases unmatched: 5. The CDR3 runs to 16 residues. CDR3 sequence reads: CASSQDGRGTQETQYF. The CDR3 DNA is TGTGCCAGCAGCCAAGATGGGCGGGGGACCCAAGAGACCCAGTACTTC.

This clonotype appeared many times. The chain has TRBV11-2 and TRBJ2-5; 11 bases align to TRBD2. V was clipped by 5 bases and J by 1 base; unmatched bases: 9. CDR3 size: 17 residues. CDR1 SGHAT and CDR2 FQNNGV come from the germline V gene. For the CDR3, the DNA is TGTGCCAGCAGCGCCCGACTAGCGGGGTCGGCCCAAGAGACCCAGTACTTC. Protein product: CASSARLAGSAQETQYF.

The rearrangement uses TRBV20-1 and TRBJ2-3, with 12 bases that match TRBD2. Germline CDR1 DFQATT, CDR2 SNEGSKA (reference sequence). The CDR3 totals 17 residues. Trimming cost V 0 bases and J 4 bases; bases outside gene matches: 8. The CDR3 spells CSARDPQTSGGPDTQYF. The CDR3 nucleotides read TGCAGTGCTAGAGACCCTCAGACTAGCGGGGGCCCAGATACGCAGTATTTT.

This clonotype was found a few times. The chain couples TRBV6-1 to TRBJ2-1; 11 bases map to TRBD2. Germline loops: CDR1 MNHNS, CDR2 SASEGT. After removal of 5 bases from V and 7 bases from J, the junction contained 7 bases not matched to a gene. CDR3 length: 15 amino acids. The CDR3 loop is CASSMLRTSGNEQFF. The CDR3 nucleotides read TGTGCCAGCAGTATGCTCAGGACTAGCGGGAATGAGCAGTTCTTC.